This T cell receptor (beta chain) was identified during a study of T cells in Graves' hyperthyroidism and ophthalmopathy (dated by TCRdb to the late 2010s). Study-wide context: Peripheral blood was collected at initial diagnosis, before any treatment. The 100 discovery patients were randomly divided into training and test sets at a 7:3 ratio. An independent validation cohort of around 20 hyperthyroidism patients and roughly 16 patients who later progressed to ophthalmopathy tested prospective prediction of ophthalmopathy. The paper reports TCR Vbeta CDR3 sequencing of over 130 peripheral blood samples: 40 or so ophthalmopathy, under 85 hyperthyroidism and approximately 17 progressor patients. A discovery cohort of 95 to 100 patients, about 40 with Graves' ophthalmopathy and about 58 with stable Graves' hyperthyroidism, was used to find distinguishing TCR V-J signatures. In more than 5 Graves' hyperthyroidism patients, the study also compared T-cell repertoires from thyroid tissue with T-cell repertoires from blood. After sampling, hyperthyroidism patients received methimazole starting at 30 mg daily, and ophthalmopathy patients received high-dose intravenous methylprednisolone. The paper's findings and limits, for the study overall: A 13 V-J signature model separated ophthalmopathy from stable hyperthyroidism, with around 91% sensitivity and 81.08% specificity in cross-validation and 80%/75% in testing. Most expanded thyroid clonotypes (frequency above 0.001) were also found in blood, which suggests that blood repertoires may mirror thyroid immune responses. Sample size was not statistically predetermined, and investigators were not blinded to group allocation. During validation, the model predicted progression to ophthalmopathy a median of about 6.5 months ahead of onset, with more than 55% sensitivity and roughly 75% specificity.

This clonotype was seen a handful of times. Its antigen remains unidentified. No per-base quality is available; no much larger clone lies one base away. Graves' hyperthyroidism was defined as stable when no progression to ophthalmopathy occurred over 18 months of follow-up. Hyperthyroidism patients were newly diagnosed, with disease duration under 2 months, and aged 18 to 65 years. Patients with uncontrolled infections, other autoimmune diseases, pregnancy or lactation were excluded. Clinical symptoms, serum thyroxine and TRAb, thyroid ultrasound, and orbital computed tomography formed the basis for the diagnoses. PBMCs were separated from 10 ml of fresh peripheral blood using Ficoll-Paque density gradient centrifugation. Trizol reagent was used to extract total RNA, and RNA quality was then checked on an Agilent 2100 Bioanalyzer. Amplification of TCR beta CDR3 regions was carried out from RNA transcripts. For the first round of RT-PCR on the TCR CDR3, the HTBI primer set was used together with the Qiagen OneStep RT-PCR kit. Libraries were constructed in a second round of multiplex PCR, after which size selection and purification were performed. Libraries were sequenced paired-end with 100 bp reads on an Illumina HiSeq2000. For the original study's pipeline: Raw data were processed with SOAPnuke, discarding reads with adapters, uncalled bases, mean Phred below 15, or no exact constant-primer or identifier match. COPE v1.2.5 was used to merge high-quality paired reads, and clonotypes were defined as unique nucleotide sequences. MiTCR v1.1 was used to align clonotypes to the IMGT TRBV, TRBD and TRBJ reference segments. The analysis included only V-J combinations with a frequency above 0.0001, which together covered 99% to 99.2% of the repertoires. The TCS score was defined as F50 (clonal expansion) divided by E x V (chaos), with BLOSUM62-based TCRdist calculated between CDR3 peptides within each V-J. Welch's t-statistics and random forest reduced roughly 500 V-J features to fewer than 15, which were used in a naive Bayes classifier (R e1071). Using fastp trimming at Q25 and MiXCR clonotype assembly, TCRdb reanalyzed the public sequencing data and kept in-frame beta chains. Merged by CDR3 protein, the rows form single entries marked with the most common genes and DNA. The V and J calls were determined by TCRdb, not by the authors. The sample table shows about 290,000 distinct CDR3 sequences, and approximately 15% are seen once. 7% to 9.5% of the sample comes from the top ten.

The sample taken for sequencing was blood. This clonotype was sampled from a woman aged 40 to 50 with Graves' hyperthyroidism.

The nucleotide sequence is TGCGCCAGCAGCCAAGATAAACCTAGCGGGGACTACGAGCAGTACTTC. Translated, it reads CASSQDKPSGDYEQYF. The sequence is built from TRBV4-1 and TRBJ2-7; 9 of the junction bases match TRBD2. Trimming leaves V shorter by 0 bases and J shorter by 3 bases, with the junction holding 6 bases beyond the gene matches. As encoded in the germline V gene, CDR1 is MGHRA while CDR2 is YSYEKL. The CDR3 contains 16 residues, cysteine and phenylalanine counted. Here the CDR3 DNA is all that survives: 48 bases in frame from base 1.